This record concerns one T cell receptor (beta chain) sequence. No antigen is known for it. This was the immunoSEQ v3 assay. The repertoire was sequenced with immunoSEQ multiplex PCR; TCRdb's copy has only in-frame clones and lacks some. The sample has approximately 22,000 clones; around three quarters are singletons. Time point: pre-treatment sample, taken before nivolumab and TIL therapy. These data originate in a study of TIL therapy for anti-PD-1-resistant metastatic lung cancer. Across the whole study: Tumors were harvested before any PD-1/PD-L1 blockade. Tumors carried a median approximately 1.6 non-synonymous mutations per megabase. Regarding the study as a whole: Patients were highly selected, enriched for treatment-naive, never-smoker and oncogene-addicted cases.

Germline V gene data show CDR1 as SGDLS and CDR2 as YYNGEE. CDR3 length: 14 residues. With 0 bases removed from V and 8 bases from J, the gap between germline ends came to 13 bases. The sequence derives from a person between 25 and 79 years old with non-small cell lung cancer. The chain is built from TRBV9 and TRBJ2-3; D not certain. The sample consisted of blood, taken at baseline. The CDR3 region is CASSVVSGRSTQYF. DNA for the CDR3: TGTGCCAGCAGCGTAGTAAGTGGACGAAGTACGCAGTATTTT.